A selection of T cell receptor beta chains follows, all from one sample in a study of PD-L1 blockade in urothelial cancer. Profiling relied on immunoSEQ multiplex PCR, and the TCRdb table lists in-frame clones only, not all of them. The table has 72,000 or so clones, approximately 91% seen once. Sequences were derived from PBMCs, sampled around atezolizumab (anti-PD-L1) treatment. These TCRs come from a man in his 60s with urothelial cancer. CDR3s include the opening cysteine and the closing phenylalanine or tryptophan. The order of the fields is CDR3 DNA, CDR3 protein, D gene, J gene, clone size, V gene. D genes are given only for firm matches. Clone size appears in some rows only: once, few, many, or a class for an expanded clone.

cdr3_nt: TGTGCCAGCAGTTTATGGTTCTCCGGGACTAGTGTTCATTTT; cdr3_aa: CASSLWFSGTSVHF; d_call: TRBD2; j_call: TRBJ2-3; clone_size: few; v_call: TRBV28
cdr3_nt: TGTGCCAGCAGCGTAGGGACCGGGAGCGTAGAGACCCAGTACTTC; cdr3_aa: CASSVGTGSVETQYF; d_call: -; j_call: TRBJ2-5; clone_size: once; v_call: TRBV9
cdr3_nt: TGCAGCCTCGCGGTAGCGGGGGATCTTACAGATACGCAGTATTTT; cdr3_aa: CSLAVAGDLTDTQYF; d_call: TRBD2; j_call: TRBJ2-3; clone_size: -; v_call: TRBV29-1
cdr3_nt: TGTGCCAGCAGCCCCTGGACAGGGGGCACCTACAATGAGCAGTTCTTC; cdr3_aa: CASSPWTGGTYNEQFF; d_call: TRBD1; j_call: TRBJ2-1; clone_size: -; v_call: TRBV7-8
cdr3_nt: TGTGCCAGCAGCCATTCCAGGGACAGGGTTGATGGCTACACCTTC; cdr3_aa: CASSHSRDRVDGYTF; d_call: TRBD1; j_call: TRBJ1-2; clone_size: -; v_call: TRBV7-2
cdr3_nt: TGTGCCAGTAGTATAGTACTCTCGACTATCAAGGACTACGAGCAGTACTTC; cdr3_aa: CASSIVLSTIKDYEQYF; d_call: -; j_call: TRBJ2-7; clone_size: -; v_call: TRBV19
cdr3_nt: TGTGCCAGCAGGCCTTCAGGGGATGGCAATCAGCCCCAGCATTTT; cdr3_aa: CASRPSGDGNQPQHF; d_call: -; j_call: TRBJ1-5; clone_size: -; v_call: TRBV6-6
cdr3_nt: TGTGCCAGCAGTTCCGGACTGATCAATCAGCCCCAGCATTTT; cdr3_aa: CASSSGLINQPQHF; d_call: -; j_call: TRBJ1-5; clone_size: -; v_call: TRBV27
cdr3_nt: TGTGCCAGCAGCTCAGCCAGACAGGTGAACACCGGGGAGCTGTTTTTT; cdr3_aa: CASSSARQVNTGELFF; d_call: -; j_call: TRBJ2-2; clone_size: few; v_call: TRBV7-8
cdr3_nt: TGCGCCAGCAGCTTGGGGCAGGGGGTCTACGAGCAGTACTTC; cdr3_aa: CASSLGQGVYEQYF; d_call: TRBD1; j_call: TRBJ2-7; clone_size: -; v_call: TRBV5-1
cdr3_nt: TGTGCCAGCAGCAGCTTGACTAGCGAGTACGAGCAGTACTTC; cdr3_aa: CASSSLTSEYEQYF; d_call: TRBD2; j_call: TRBJ2-7; clone_size: -; v_call: TRBV6-1
cdr3_nt: TGTGCCAGCAGCCCCCGCCTTTCGGACACTGAAGCTTTCTTT; cdr3_aa: CASSPRLSDTEAFF; d_call: -; j_call: TRBJ1-1; clone_size: -; v_call: TRBV7-9
cdr3_nt: TGTGCCAGCAGTTTGAAGGCGGGACAGAGCTACGAGCAGTACTTC; cdr3_aa: CASSLKAGQSYEQYF; d_call: -; j_call: TRBJ2-7; clone_size: -; v_call: TRBV27
cdr3_nt: TGTGCCAGCCAGGGTTACAATCAGCCCCAGCATTTT; cdr3_aa: CASQGYNQPQHF; d_call: -; j_call: TRBJ1-5; clone_size: -; v_call: TRBV7-9
cdr3_nt: TGCGCCAGCAGCTTAAAGCCCCACAATGAGCAGTTCTTC; cdr3_aa: CASSLKPHNEQFF; d_call: -; j_call: TRBJ2-1; clone_size: few; v_call: TRBV4-3
cdr3_nt: TGTGCCAGCAGCGATGGGACAGGTCTGGGAGAGACCCAGTACTTC; cdr3_aa: CASSDGTGLGETQYF; d_call: TRBD1; j_call: TRBJ2-5; clone_size: -; v_call: TRBV9
cdr3_nt: TGTGCCACCGGGCTCGGGGGAGGGTACGAGCAGTACTTC; cdr3_aa: CATGLGGGYEQYF; d_call: TRBD2; j_call: TRBJ2-7; clone_size: once; v_call: TRBV15
cdr3_nt: TGTGCCAGCAGTCTAGGACAGGGGTTACAGCCCCAGCATTTT; cdr3_aa: CASSLGQGLQPQHF; d_call: TRBD1; j_call: TRBJ1-5; clone_size: -; v_call: TRBV2
cdr3_nt: TGTGCCAGCAGCTTAACGGGGGGACAAGAGACCCAGTACTTC; cdr3_aa: CASSLTGGQETQYF; d_call: -; j_call: TRBJ2-5; clone_size: few; v_call: TRBV7-3
cdr3_nt: TGTGCCAGCAGGGCAGGGGGCTTCACTGAAGCTTTCTTT; cdr3_aa: CASRAGGFTEAFF; d_call: TRBD1; j_call: TRBJ1-1; clone_size: -; v_call: TRBV6-1
cdr3_nt: TGTGCCAGCAGCCCAAAACGCCGACAGGGCGAAATCCAGTTCTTC; cdr3_aa: CASSPKRRQGEIQFF; d_call: TRBD1; j_call: TRBJ2-1; clone_size: -; v_call: TRBV7-9
cdr3_nt: TGTGCCAGCAGACACCGGGACAGGGATTCACCCCTCCACTTT; cdr3_aa: CASRHRDRDSPLHF; d_call: TRBD1; j_call: TRBJ1-6; clone_size: once; v_call: TRBV6-4
cdr3_nt: TGTGCCAGCAGCTTAAGTCTAGCGGGGTCACAAGAGACCCAGTACTTC; cdr3_aa: CASSLSLAGSQETQYF; d_call: TRBD2; j_call: TRBJ2-5; clone_size: -; v_call: TRBV11-2
cdr3_nt: TGTGCCATCGGACTAGCGGGCAAGAGCTCCTACAATGAGCAGTTCTTC; cdr3_aa: CAIGLAGKSSYNEQFF; d_call: TRBD2; j_call: TRBJ2-1; clone_size: -; v_call: TRBV10-3
cdr3_nt: TGTGCCAGCAGTTATACCCCGGGCAGGGGGCGGGGCTACACCTTC; cdr3_aa: CASSYTPGRGRGYTF; d_call: TRBD1; j_call: TRBJ1-2; clone_size: -; v_call: TRBV6-5
cdr3_nt: TGTGCCAGCAGCCCCCGAGCGGGAGCGAACTACGAGCAGTACTTC; cdr3_aa: CASSPRAGANYEQYF; d_call: TRBD2; j_call: TRBJ2-7; clone_size: few; v_call: TRBV7-2
cdr3_nt: TGTGCCACCAGCAGAGATAGGGGACTAGCTTGGGGTTCCTACAATGAGCAGTTCTTC; cdr3_aa: CATSRDRGLAWGSYNEQFF; d_call: TRBD2; j_call: TRBJ2-1; clone_size: -; v_call: TRBV15
cdr3_nt: TGTGCCACCAGCTATAGTGGTATTACGAACACCGGGGAGCTGTTTTTT; cdr3_aa: CATSYSGITNTGELFF; d_call: -; j_call: TRBJ2-2; clone_size: -; v_call: TRBV15
cdr3_nt: TGTGCCAGCAGTGCGACTAGCGGGAGAACCGGGGAGCTGTTTTTT; cdr3_aa: CASSATSGRTGELFF; d_call: TRBD2; j_call: TRBJ2-2; clone_size: -; v_call: TRBV25-1
cdr3_nt: TGCGCCAGCAGCGCAACAGGGGACTACAATGAGCAGTTCTTC; cdr3_aa: CASSATGDYNEQFF; d_call: TRBD1; j_call: TRBJ2-1; clone_size: once; v_call: TRBV5-1
cdr3_nt: TGTGCCAGCAGCCCAAGGACAGCCCGGAACACCGGGGAGCTGTTTTTT; cdr3_aa: CASSPRTARNTGELFF; d_call: -; j_call: TRBJ2-2; clone_size: -; v_call: TRBV11-2
cdr3_nt: TGCGCCAGCAGCTTGTCCCCCGGTAGCAATCAGCCCCAGCATTTT; cdr3_aa: CASSLSPGSNQPQHF; d_call: -; j_call: TRBJ1-5; clone_size: -; v_call: TRBV5-1
cdr3_nt: TGTGCCTGGAGTGACCCGGGACTTTTTCAAGAGACCCAGTACTTC; cdr3_aa: CAWSDPGLFQETQYF; d_call: -; j_call: TRBJ2-5; clone_size: -; v_call: TRBV30
cdr3_nt: TGCAGCGTTGAAGATCTTTCTGGCGGAGCCTCCTTGGGTGAGCAGTTCTTC; cdr3_aa: CSVEDLSGGASLGEQFF; d_call: -; j_call: TRBJ2-1; clone_size: few; v_call: TRBV29-1
cdr3_nt: TGTGCCAGCAGCTTCGAACTAGCGGTGAGCACAGATACGCAGTATTTT; cdr3_aa: CASSFELAVSTDTQYF; d_call: TRBD2; j_call: TRBJ2-3; clone_size: -; v_call: TRBV11-3